This TCR beta chain was sequenced in a study of CD8 T cells in ankylosing spondylitis. Study-wide results and caveats: The disease-linked clones had a CD8+ phenotype and low blood frequencies. Earlier work had already found some motif variants in reactive arthritis synovial fluid and blood. A TCR beta motif of eight highly homologous variants appeared characteristic of ankylosing spondylitis blood.

Quantitative 5'-RACE with molecular barcodes was used to make the TCR beta libraries. TCRdb analysed the 5' RACE reads with MiXCR anew, one entry per CDR3 protein. The top ten clones hold roughly 0.51% of a sample with some 840,000 distinct CDR3 sequences, roughly 10% of them seen once. Trimming left V 6 bases short and J 6 bases short, with 18 bases between. Germline loops: CDR1 DFQATT, CDR2 SNEGSKA (reference sequence). The CDR3 sequence is 14 residues long. Details on this clonotype: Its antigen remains unidentified.

This TCR came from a male donor with ankylosing spondylitis. The V call is TRBV20-1, the J call TRBJ2-1; D is possibly TRBD1 or TRBD2 (6 bases each). Sequencing was done on a sample of blood, either unsorted or a sorted T cell fraction (not recorded which). The CDR3 DNA follows: TGCAGTGCCTCCCCCGGGTGGGGGGCCAATGAGCAGTTCTTC. Amino acids: CSASPGWGANEQFF.